This T cell receptor (beta chain) was sequenced for a study of cytomegalovirus exposure and HLA in healthy donors. For the study at large: It was reported in a later analysis that the 90 to 150 validation repertoires used the same platform as the roughly 640 first-cohort repertoires.

This clone was found a few times. Its antigen is unknown. Profiling relied on immunoSEQ multiplex PCR, and the TCRdb table lists in-frame clones only, not all of them. The sample has around 250,000 clones, around 87% seen once. Study-level findings and limits: Specificity for CMV antigens was confirmed in vitro for a few of the CMV-associated chains. The authors listed 150 to 200 TCR beta chains as cytomegalovirus-associated.

Deletions cut 1 base from V and 8 bases from J, with 11 bases between. CDR3 size: 13 residues. Germline CDR1 reads MNHNS; CDR2 reads SASEGT. Sequencing was done on a sample of PBMCs. This clonotype was obtained from a woman between 18 and 29 years old in good health and CMV-seronegative. This rearrangement joins TRBV6-1 to TRBJ1-2; D call uncertain. CDR3 DNA: TGTGCCAGCAGTGAAGTCCAACGAGCGGGCTACACCTTC. Protein product: CASSEVQRAGYTF.